The 10 T cell receptor beta chains listed next were all sequenced from one sample in a study of T-cell reconstitution after alpha-beta-depleted transplantation in children. Unique molecular identifiers were incorporated during preparation of the TCRbeta library. Via MiXCR, TCRdb re-called the PCR reads, giving one row per CDR3 protein. The sample lists 500,000 to 600,000 distinct CDR3 sequences; around a third were seen once. The sequencing used PBMCs from the stem cell graft donor, collected from the stem cell graft. Every receptor here comes from a human donor who donated a stem cell graft to a child with aplastic anemia.

This clonotype was seen a few times. V usage is TRBV30 and J usage is TRBJ2-1, with a tentative D call TRBD1 (5 bases). Germline V gives CDR1 GTSNPN, CDR2 SVGIG (reference sequence). V lost 2 bases, J lost 5 bases, and 10 bases lay in between. The CDR3 contains 13 residues. The CDR3 sequence is CAWSRGLNNEQFF. As DNA, the CDR3 is TGTGCCTGGAGTAGGGGCCTAAACAATGAGCAGTTCTTC.

This clonotype came up a few times. This chain connects TRBV6-5 to TRBJ2-1; TRBD2 aligns across 10 bases. The CDR3 covers 15 residues. CDR1 MNHEY and CDR2 SVGAGI come from the germline V gene. Trimming removed 2 bases from V and 4 bases from J; junction bases left unmatched: 2. CDR3 residues: CASSYRAGGYNEQFF. The CDR3 DNA sequence: TGTGCCAGCAGTTACAGAGCGGGAGGGTACAATGAGCAGTTCTTC.

V usage is TRBV12-3 or TRBV12-4 and J usage is TRBJ2-3, with 10 bases fitting TRBD1. V was clipped by 4 bases and J by 2 bases; unmatched bases: 9. CDR3 length equals 17 residues. CDR3 protein: CASSSVPTGGTTDTQYF. The CDR3 DNA reads as TGTGCCAGCAGTTCCGTCCCGACAGGGGGCACCACAGATACGCAGTATTTT.

This clonotype has a handful of counts. CDR3 coding DNA: TGCAGTGCTAGGGCTAGCGGGAGCATTTCCGACGAGCAGTACTTC. It codes for CSARASGSISDEQYF. The gene calls are TRBV20-1 and TRBJ2-7, with TRBD2 matching over 10 bases. The V segment lost 3 bases and the J segment 5 bases; nucleotides outside the gene matches: 10. This CDR3 is built from 15 residues. Per the germline V gene, CDR1 is DFQATT and CDR2 is SNEGSKA (reference sequence).

The chain joins TRBV5-4 to TRBJ2-1; D is ambiguous. Trimming took 1 base from V and 5 from J, leaving 13 bases between them. This CDR3 region has 15 residues. The germline CDR1 and CDR2 sequences are SGHNT and YYREEE (reference sequence). As DNA, the CDR3 is TGTGCCAGCAGCTTGAGGGCGGTGGATAACAATGAGCAGTTCTTC. It specifies CASSLRAVDNNEQFF.

This clonotype was counted only a few times. This chain links TRBV15 with TRBJ2-1; 15 nucleotides align to TRBD2. V was pared by 5 bases and J by 3 bases, with 5 bases of the junction left unmatched. CDR3 length: 17 amino acids. Germline V gene data show CDR1 as LNHNV and CDR2 as YYDKDF (reference sequence). The CDR3 reads CATSGGTSGRLYNEQFF. CDR3 nucleotides: TGTGCCACCAGCGGCGGGACTAGCGGGAGGCTCTACAATGAGCAGTTCTTC. Looking up the rest from reference TRBV15 and TRBJ2-1 gives the full variable domain: DAMVIQNPRYQVTQFGKPVTLSCSQTLNHNVMYWYQQKSSQAPKLLFHYYDKDFNNEADTPDNFQSRRPNTSFCFLDIRSPGLGDTAMYLCATSGGTSGRLYNEQFFGPGTRLTVL.

The chain employs TRBV12-3 or TRBV12-4 and TRBJ2-1, with TRBD2 identical over 7 bases. This CDR3 comprises 16 residues. After removal of 4 bases from V and 6 bases from J, the junction contained 12 bases not matched to a gene. The CDR3 DNA sequence: TGTGCCAGCAGTTCAAGAAAGCGGGAATCTAGCAATGAGCAGTTCTTC. The encoded protein is CASSSRKRESSNEQFF.

The chain has TRBV20-1 and TRBJ1-2; 11 bases fit TRBD1. The CDR3 is 15 residues long. The J segment lost 6 bases and the V segment lost 0 bases, leaving 6 bases of the junction unmatched. Germline-derived CDR1 and CDR2 are DFQATT and SNEGSKA (reference sequence). The CDR3 sequence is CSARDRDRGSDGYTF. In DNA form, the CDR3 reads TGCAGTGCTAGAGACCGGGACAGGGGGAGCGATGGCTACACCTTC.

The table lists this clonotype with a few counts. The chain couples TRBV5-1 to TRBJ2-7; TRBD1 might be the D (6 bases). CDR1 SGHRS and CDR2 YFSETQ come from the germline V gene. This CDR3 is 14 amino acids long. The V end lost 5 bases, the J end lost 3 bases, and 15 bases lay between the germline ends. This CDR3 is CASRLIQGSYEQYF. CDR3 in DNA: TGCGCCAGCAGGCTCATTCAGGGGAGCTACGAGCAGTACTTC.

The CDR3, as DNA: TGTGCCACCAAAAACCGACAGGGCTTGATGAATCAGCCCCAGCATTTT. Encoded protein: CATKNRQGLMNQPQHF. The chain joins TRBV15 to TRBJ1-5, with 7 bases fitting TRBD1. Trimming at V came to 7 bases and at J to 4 bases, leaving 13 bases not matched to a gene. The germline CDR1 and CDR2 sequences are LNHNV and YYDKDF (reference sequence). This CDR3 contains 16 residues.